This TCR beta chain originates from a study of T cells in narcolepsy. Study findings and constraints: Reportedly, autoreactive clonotypes were serially detected in patients' blood but not controls'. HCRT-specific and TRIB2-specific autoreactive clonotypes appeared among same-patient CSF and blood CD4+ clonotypes.

Some clones are missing from TCRdb's copy, which holds only in-frame ones; the method was immunoSEQ multiplex PCR. The repertoire holds approximately 35,000 clones, with approximately 90% as singletons. Germline CDR1 reads SGHAT; CDR2 reads FQNNGV. The CDR3 contains 16 residues. The V and J ends lost 1 base and 9 bases, in that order; junction bases with no gene match: 11. Points on this clone: The target antigen is unknown.

The sequence was collected from a human donor with narcolepsy. This chain joins TRBV11-2 and TRBJ2-7; 11 nucleotides match TRBD1. Sequencing input: CD45RA- memory CD4+ T cells from PBMCs. CDR3 nucleotides: TGTGCCAGCAGCTTAGGAATTGGACAGGGGGCATCAGGGCAGTACTTC. Translating gives CASSLGIGQGASGQYF.